This TCR beta chain was sequenced in a study of blood T cell repertoires in COVID-19. For the study at large: Spain, Italy and the United States supplied samples that represented acute and convalescent COVID-19. T cells, B-cell-depleted T cells, or PBMCs provided the cDNA or gDNA that served as material.

Germline V CDR1 and CDR2: MGHDK, SYGVNS. Trimming stripped 3 bases from V and 3 bases from J, with 21 bases between. The CDR3 spans 17 residues. Profiling relied on immunoSEQ multiplex PCR, and the TCRdb table lists in-frame clones only, not all of them. The table includes over 5,500 clones, over 75% detected once. The receptor was isolated from a human donor in a cohort sampled during active COVID-19. Sequenced input: peripheral blood. The rearrangement links TRBV25-1 to TRBJ2-7; tentative D call: TRBD1 (6 bases). The CDR3 DNA reads TGTGCCAGCAGTGATACTGGGGGCGGTGGGGCCCTCTACGAGCAGTACTTC. Amino acid sequence: CASSDTGGGGALYEQYF.